The 10 T cell receptor beta chains listed next were all sequenced from one sample in a study of identical twins. Each CDR3 protein is one row after TCRdb ran MiXCR on the 5' RACE reads. The sample shows about 490,000 distinct CDR3 sequences, 15% of them seen only once. These data also formed part of another study, on yellow fever vaccine responses in identical twins.

Sequencing was performed on CD4+ T cells sorted from blood. All receptors derive from a woman younger than 35 in good health.

This clonotype occurred a few times. The chain has TRBV10-3 and TRBJ2-5; TRBD2 matches 15 bases. This CDR3 has 17 residues. Germline CDR1 ENHRY, CDR2 SYGVKD. V trimming: 8 bases; J trimming: 6 bases; junction bases outside the gene matches: 13. As DNA, the CDR3 is TGTGCCATCGGTAGGACTAGCGGGAGGGCCGATCCAAAGACCCAGTACTTC. Its translation: CAIGRTSGRADPKTQYF.

This clonotype was observed a few times. CDR3 loop: CASSPRGVGIDEQFF. The DNA for the CDR3 is TGTGCCAGCAGTCCCCGGGGGGTCGGGATCGATGAGCAGTTCTTC. The chain links TRBV28 to TRBJ2-1; TRBD2 matches 7 bases. Per the germline V gene, CDR1 is MDHEN and CDR2 is SYDVKM. This CDR3 is 15 amino acids long. Losses at the gene ends were 5 bases for V and 8 bases for J; bases not matched to a gene: 12.

This clonotype was observed many times. The CDR3 reads CASSVHPGLAEYNEQFF. DNA for the CDR3: TGCGCCAGCAGCGTACACCCGGGACTAGCCGAATACAATGAGCAGTTCTTC. The rearrangement links TRBV4-1 to TRBJ2-1; TRBD2 matches at 9 bases. CDR3 length equals 17 residues. From germline, CDR1 is MGHRA and CDR2 YSYEKL. Losses at the gene ends were 5 bases for V and 4 bases for J; bases not matched to a gene: 12.

The CDR3 sequence is CSARSTSGNYNEQFF. The CDR3 nucleotides are TGCAGTGCTAGATCTACTAGCGGGAATTACAATGAGCAGTTCTTC. The chain links TRBV20-1 to TRBJ2-1; 10 bases are a match to TRBD2. This CDR3 is built from 15 residues. CDR1 and CDR2 from the germline V gene are DFQATT and SNEGSKA (reference sequence). With 2 bases clipped from V and 4 bases from J, the junction kept 5 bases outside the gene matches.

This clonotype was counted between two and nine times. This sequence joins TRBV3-1 and TRBJ2-5; D ambiguous. The CDR3 is 13 amino acids. The germline gives CDR1 LGHDT, CDR2 YNNKEL (reference sequence). V lost 4 bases, J lost 9 bases, and 15 bases lay in between. The CDR3 reads CASSPPTPEPQYF. CDR3 sequence (DNA): TGTGCCAGCAGCCCTCCGACACCGGAGCCCCAGTACTTC.

V is TRBV20-1 and J is TRBJ1-1, with no clear D. Germline CDR1 is DFQATT and CDR2 is SNEGSKA (reference sequence). The CDR3 totals 13 residues. Trimming removed 5 bases at V and 1 base at J, with 11 bases between. The CDR3 protein is CSAHRWGNTEAFF. The CDR3 DNA reads as TGCAGTGCTCATCGCTGGGGGAACACTGAAGCTTTCTTT.

The gene calls are TRBV28 and TRBJ2-7, with D possibly called TRBD1 or TRBD2 (6 bases each). V was trimmed by 8 bases and J by 4 bases, leaving 15 bases between them. The germline CDR1 and CDR2 sequences are MDHEN and SYDVKM. The CDR3 totals 13 residues. The chain's CDR3 is CASCAGHQYEQYV. Written as DNA, the CDR3 is TGTGCCAGCTGTGCGGGACACCAATACGAGCAGTACGTC.

Only a few counts were recorded for this clonotype. J is TRBJ2-1 and V is TRBV15; TRBD2 matches at 14 bases. Germline loops: CDR1 LNHNV, CDR2 YYDKDF (reference sequence). This CDR3 has 15 amino acids. The ends lost 3 bases at V and 9 bases at J; junction bases unmatched: 4. In nucleotides, the CDR3 is TGTGCCACCAGCAGGGGACTAGCGGGAGTAAGTGAGCAGTTCTTC. Its protein product is CATSRGLAGVSEQFF.

The J gene is TRBJ1-5, the V gene TRBV5-1, with 9 bases aligning to TRBD1. Trimming removed 3 bases from V and 13 bases from J; junction bases left unmatched: 8. CDR1 is SGHRS, CDR2 YFSETQ, per germline. The CDR3 length is 13 residues. This chain's CDR3 is CASSSQTGGDQHF. The CDR3 DNA is TGCGCCAGCAGCTCCCAGACAGGGGGGGATCAGCATTTT.

The rearrangement joins TRBV2 to TRBJ2-3; D possibly corresponds to TRBD2 (5 bases). Trimming shortened V by 7 bases and J by 6 bases, and 11 bases separated the two germline ends. Per the germline V gene, CDR1 is SNHLY and CDR2 is FYNNEI. This CDR3 is 12 amino acids long. The CDR3 DNA is TGTGCCAGCAAAAGCGGCGCGGATACGCAGTATTTT. Translation: CASKSGADTQYF.